These 17 T cell receptor beta chains came from one sample sequenced in a study of T cell repertoires in cytomegalovirus infection. TCRdb re-analysed the reads in MiXCR, keeping a single row per CDR3 protein. The sample consists of around 300,000 distinct CDR3 sequences, approximately 9.5% of them appearing once. Sequenced material: PBMCs. These receptor sequences come from a human donor in good health (CMV status not recorded). Some clones in this sample may be carry-over from other donors' samples.

This clonotype was recorded at least ten times. This chain connects TRBV27 to TRBJ2-4; 9 bases line up with TRBD1. This CDR3 spans 15 amino acids. V shed 3 bases and J 6 bases; nucleotides not matched to a gene: 6. Germline CDR1 and CDR2: MNHEY and SMNVEV (reference sequence). This CDR3 reads CASSLSGQGLNIQYF. CDR3 in DNA: TGTGCCAGCAGTTTGAGCGGACAGGGGTTAAACATTCAGTACTTC.

The CDR3 nucleotides read TGTGCCAGCAGTGCAGGGGACAATGAGCAGTTCTTC. Its translation: CASSAGDNEQFF. The chain carries TRBV25-1 and TRBJ2-1; TRBD1 might be the D (6 bases). Germline CDR1 and CDR2: MGHDK and SYGVNS. The CDR3 runs to 12 residues. The V end lost 4 bases, the J end lost 5 bases, and 6 bases lay between the germline ends.

This chain links TRBV7-2 with TRBJ2-7, with 7 bases that match TRBD2. Unmatched junction bases numbered 15, after V lost 7 bases and J lost 6 bases. The CDR3 length is 15 residues. Germline lookup yields CDR1 SGHTA and CDR2 FQGNSA. The CDR3 DNA reads TGTGCCAGCACCCCTGGTTTTGCGGGAGTTCGCGAGCAGTACTTC. Protein sequence: CASTPGFAGVREQYF.

This clonotype was recorded many times. This rearrangement joins TRBV7-2 to TRBJ2-3, with TRBD2 matching over 14 bases. The junction had 6 bases not matched to a gene; V was cut back by 4 bases and J by 6 bases. The germline gives CDR1 SGHTA, CDR2 FQGNSA. The CDR3 is 16 residues long. In DNA form, the CDR3 reads TGTGCCAGCAGCTGGGGACTAGCGGGAGTACGGGATACGCAGTATTTT. Protein: CASSWGLAGVRDTQYF.

This clonotype was recorded at least ten times. The V and J genes are TRBV7-2 and TRBJ2-7; 10 positions agree with TRBD2. The CDR3 runs 14 residues. V gave up 8 bases and J gave up 1 base; unmatched junction bases: 5. Germline-derived CDR1 and CDR2 are SGHTA and FQGNSA. CDR3 protein: CASATSGTSYEQYF. In nucleotides, the CDR3 is TGTGCCAGCGCCACTAGCGGGACTTCCTACGAGCAGTACTTC.

V and J are TRBV19 and TRBJ2-5, with D possibly matching TRBD1 (6 bases). The CDR3 is 17 amino acids. Germline V gene sequence: CDR1 LNHDA, CDR2 SQIVND (reference sequence). V lost 7 bases to trimming and J lost 5 bases, with 26 bases between them. For the CDR3, the DNA is TGTGCCAGTACCCCCGCTGGGGGCCTCAGGAGCTACGAGACCCAGTACTTC. Encoded protein: CASTPAGGLRSYETQYF.

As to this clonotype: A read error is possible here, since a much larger clone lies one base away. This chain links TRBV6-6 with TRBJ2-7; D is undetermined. The CDR3 has 14 amino acids. Per germline, CDR1 MNHNY and CDR2 SVGAGI (reference sequence). Trimming shortened V by 8 bases and J by 1 base, and 15 bases separated the two germline ends. The CDR3 nucleotides read TGTGCCAGCTCTCCCCCCGTGACTTCCTACGAGCAGTACTTC. Translated, it gives CASSPPVTSYEQYF.

This clonotype was detected many times. J is TRBJ2-7 and V is TRBV6-5, with D possibly matching TRBD2 (6 bases). CDR1 MNHEY and CDR2 SVGAGI come from the germline V gene. V lost 4 bases and J 0 bases, leaving 16 bases between the germline ends. The CDR3 consists of 16 residues. In DNA, the CDR3 is TGTGCCAGCAGTTTCCTCCGGGACGGGAGCTCCTACGAGCAGTACTTC. It codes for CASSFLRDGSSYEQYF.

This clonotype was seen ten or more times. This chain links TRBV12-3 or TRBV12-4 with TRBJ1-4, with D unresolved. The CDR3 is 13 residues long. V was cut by 7 bases and J by 4 bases, with 10 bases left in between. CDR3 residues: CASNLGLNEKLFF. In DNA form, the CDR3 reads TGTGCCAGCAACTTGGGCCTTAATGAAAAACTGTTTTTT.

The gene calls are TRBV12-3 or TRBV12-4 and TRBJ1-5, with 7 nucleotides matching TRBD1. The CDR3 spans 15 residues. The junction had 6 bases not matched to a gene; V was cut back by 5 bases and J by 2 bases. The CDR3 DNA reads TGTGCCAGCAGTCTGACAGGGAGCGGCAATCAGCCCCAGCATTTT. It codes for CASSLTGSGNQPQHF.

The CDR3 nucleotides read TGTGCCAGCAGCCACCGGACAGGAGCCACGAACACTGAAGCTTTCTTT. Protein product: CASSHRTGATNTEAFF. The chain is built from TRBV7-2 and TRBJ1-1; 7 bases are shared with TRBD1. Germline CDR1 reads SGHTA; CDR2 reads FQGNSA. The ends lost 5 bases at V and 1 base at J; junction bases unmatched: 10. The length of the CDR3 is 16 residues.

The chain carries TRBV28 and TRBJ1-4; TRBD1 might be the D (5 bases). The V end lost 2 bases, the J end lost 5 bases, and 9 bases lay between the germline ends. CDR1 is MDHEN and CDR2 is SYDVKM in the germline V gene. This CDR3 contains 14 residues. CDR3 nucleotide sequence: TGTGCCAGCAGTTTACCGGGACGGAATGAAAAACTGTTTTTT. Its translation is CASSLPGRNEKLFF.

This clonotype was counted ten times or more. This sequence joins TRBV6-6 and TRBJ2-1; 13 bases align to TRBD2. The CDR3 length is 16 residues. The V gene's germline CDR1 is MNHNY and CDR2 SVGAGI (reference sequence). The junction had 12 bases not matched to a gene; V was cut back by 7 bases and J by 9 bases. The chain's CDR3 is CASTSSTSGGAAEQFF. DNA of the CDR3: TGTGCCAGCACTTCGTCCACTAGCGGGGGGGCTGCTGAGCAGTTCTTC.

The chain has TRBV24-1 and TRBJ2-5, with D tentatively TRBD2 (5 bases). Germline V gives CDR1 KGHDR, CDR2 SFDVKD. Trimming took 1 base from V and 0 from J, leaving 20 bases between them. This CDR3 is 19 amino acids long. CDR3 sequence: CATSDFHRWEYLYQETQYF. The CDR3 region has the DNA TGTGCCACCAGTGATTTCCACCGATGGGAGTACTTGTACCAAGAGACCCAGTACTTC.

This chain connects TRBV5-1 to TRBJ1-1; D may be TRBD1 (5 bases). The CDR3 has 13 amino acids. The V gene lost 0 bases and the J gene lost 5 bases, with 8 bases spanning the gap. Germline V gene data show CDR1 as SGHRS and CDR2 as YFSETQ. The CDR3 DNA sequence: TGCGCCAGCAGCTTGGGGGGCCCGACTGAAGCTTTCTTT. Amino acids: CASSLGGPTEAFF.

The CDR3 sequence is CASGMNQPQHF. The DNA for the CDR3 is TGTGCCAGTGGGATGAATCAGCCCCAGCATTTT. The chain uses TRBV6-1 and TRBJ1-5; no clear D. Trimming left V 9 bases short and J 4 bases short, with 7 bases between. This CDR3 contains 11 residues. CDR1 and CDR2 (germline): MNHNS, SASEGT.

This clonotype was detected ten times or more. The chain employs TRBV7-6 and TRBJ2-7; 10 bases fit TRBD2. With V trimmed by 1 base and J by 4 bases, 4 bases remained unmatched. Germline V gives CDR1 SGHVS, CDR2 FNYEAQ. This CDR3 comprises 15 residues. The CDR3 nucleotides read TGTGCCAGCAGCTTAGAAGCGGGGGGGCCTTACGAGCAGTACTTC. Translation gives CASSLEAGGPYEQYF.